This is a list of T cell receptor beta chains from one sample in a study of T cell responses to AZD1222 COVID-19 vaccine. Produced via immunoSEQ multiplex PCR; TCRdb's table is partial and in-frame only. This table holds some 130,000 clones, about 87% found once. Sample: peripheral blood, taken on day 0 of AZD1222 vaccination. These receptors were collected from an adult in good health. CDR3s include the opening cysteine and the closing phenylalanine or tryptophan. The order of the fields is J gene, V gene, clone size, D gene, CDR3 DNA, CDR3 protein. A D gene is named only where the DNA matches it firmly. The listing skips clone size in some rows; elsewhere it reads once, few, many or a size class.

j_call: TRBJ1-6
v_call: TRBV5-1
clone_size: NA
d_call: NA
cdr3_nt: TGCGCCAGCAGCTTGGCGTCCGGTCTAATTTCACCCCTCCACTTT
cdr3_aa: CASSLASGLISPLHF

j_call: TRBJ2-2
v_call: TRBV27
clone_size: NA
d_call: NA
cdr3_nt: TGTGCCAGCAGACCCCCAGGGATCACCGGGGAGCTGTTTTTT
cdr3_aa: CASRPPGITGELFF

j_call: TRBJ2-3
v_call: TRBV9
clone_size: NA
d_call: TRBD2
cdr3_nt: TGTGCCAGCAGCCCCTCGGAACGGGGGGGCAGAGATACGCAGTATTTT
cdr3_aa: CASSPSERGGRDTQYF

j_call: TRBJ1-1
v_call: TRBV4-3
clone_size: NA
d_call: TRBD1
cdr3_nt: TGCGCCAGCAGCCAAGATGAGACAGGGAGAACCGAAGCTTTCTTT
cdr3_aa: CASSQDETGRTEAFF

j_call: TRBJ1-4
v_call: TRBV7-2
clone_size: NA
d_call: TRBD1
cdr3_nt: TGTGCCAGCAGTTTAGCGGCGCAGGGGGCAGGAAAACTGTTTTTT
cdr3_aa: CASSLAAQGAGKLFF

j_call: TRBJ1-2
v_call: TRBV5-4
clone_size: NA
d_call: TRBD1
cdr3_nt: TGTGCCAGCAGCTTACCGGGACAGGGGGGCTATGGCTACACCTTC
cdr3_aa: CASSLPGQGGYGYTF

j_call: TRBJ1-1
v_call: TRBV7-9
clone_size: NA
d_call: NA
cdr3_nt: TGTGCCAGCAGTTCCAGGATTATGAACACTGAAGCTTTCTTT
cdr3_aa: CASSSRIMNTEAFF

j_call: TRBJ2-2
v_call: TRBV25-1
clone_size: NA
d_call: NA
cdr3_nt: TGTGCCAGCAGTGAATTGGACGACAGGGAGGGCACCGGGGAGCTGTTTTTT
cdr3_aa: CASSELDDREGTGELFF

j_call: TRBJ2-5
v_call: TRBV28
clone_size: NA
d_call: NA
cdr3_nt: TGTGCCAGCAGTTTAACGGCGGGAAGGGAGACCCAGTACTTC
cdr3_aa: CASSLTAGRETQYF

j_call: TRBJ1-2
v_call: TRBV12-3/TRBV12-4
clone_size: once
d_call: NA
cdr3_nt: TGTGCCAGCAGTTTCCAGGGGAACTATGGCTACACCTTC
cdr3_aa: CASSFQGNYGYTF

j_call: TRBJ2-5
v_call: TRBV2
clone_size: few
d_call: TRBD2
cdr3_nt: TGTGCCAGCAGTGAAAGTGAAGCGGGGGAATTGAAGACCCAGTACTTC
cdr3_aa: CASSESEAGELKTQYF

j_call: TRBJ1-3
v_call: TRBV6-1
clone_size: NA
d_call: NA
cdr3_nt: TGTGCCAGCAGTGAAGCCAGGGCCTCTGGAAACACCATATATTTT
cdr3_aa: CASSEARASGNTIYF

j_call: TRBJ2-5
v_call: TRBV15
clone_size: NA
d_call: NA
cdr3_nt: TGTGCCACCAGCAGAGAATCGACAGAGACCCAGTACTTC
cdr3_aa: CATSRESTETQYF

j_call: TRBJ1-3
v_call: TRBV7-2
clone_size: NA
d_call: NA
cdr3_nt: TGTGCCAGCAGGATAGGAGCCTCCTCTGGAAACACCATATATTTT
cdr3_aa: CASRIGASSGNTIYF

j_call: TRBJ2-2
v_call: TRBV28
clone_size: NA
d_call: NA
cdr3_nt: TGTGCCAGCAGTCCCCGGACACCGAACACCGGGGAGCTGTTTTTT
cdr3_aa: CASSPRTPNTGELFF

j_call: TRBJ1-2
v_call: TRBV23-1
clone_size: NA
d_call: NA
cdr3_nt: TGCGCCAGCAGTCAGTTGGAGGACACGGCTAACTATGGCTACACCTTC
cdr3_aa: CASSQLEDTANYGYTF

j_call: TRBJ1-5
v_call: TRBV9
clone_size: NA
d_call: NA
cdr3_nt: TGTGCCAGCAGCGGACCAGCTGGCAATCAGCCCCAGCATTTT
cdr3_aa: CASSGPAGNQPQHF

j_call: TRBJ1-1
v_call: TRBV10-3
clone_size: NA
d_call: NA
cdr3_nt: TGTGCCATCAGTCCCCCGGGGAGGAACACTGAAGCTTTCTTT
cdr3_aa: CAISPPGRNTEAFF

j_call: TRBJ2-5
v_call: TRBV3-1/TRBV3-2
clone_size: NA
d_call: NA
cdr3_nt: TGTGCCAGCAGCCAAGATCCCGGCGAACTCCAAGAGACCCAGTACTTC
cdr3_aa: CASSQDPGELQETQYF

j_call: TRBJ2-1
v_call: TRBV24-1
clone_size: NA
d_call: NA
cdr3_nt: TGTGCCACCAGTGGTACCTACGGGACGGCCTACAATGAGCAGTTCTTC
cdr3_aa: CATSGTYGTAYNEQFF

j_call: TRBJ1-5
v_call: TRBV27
clone_size: NA
d_call: NA
cdr3_nt: TGTGCCAGCAGTTTTTCGTCGAATCAGCCCCAGCATTTT
cdr3_aa: CASSFSSNQPQHF

j_call: TRBJ2-6
v_call: TRBV5-1
clone_size: NA
d_call: NA
cdr3_nt: TGCGCCAGCAGCTTGACTGGGGCCAACGTCCTGACTTTC
cdr3_aa: CASSLTGANVLTF

j_call: TRBJ1-2
v_call: TRBV3-1/TRBV3-2
clone_size: NA
d_call: NA
cdr3_nt: TGTGCCAGCAGCCAGACACAGGTGGGGAGCTATGGCTACACCTTC
cdr3_aa: CASSQTQVGSYGYTF

j_call: TRBJ2-1
v_call: TRBV27
clone_size: NA
d_call: NA
cdr3_nt: TGTGCCAGCAGTTTCAGTGGGGGGAATGAGCAGTTCTTC
cdr3_aa: CASSFSGGNEQFF

j_call: TRBJ1-6
v_call: TRBV4-2
clone_size: NA
d_call: TRBD1
cdr3_nt: TGTGCCAGCAGCCAAGAGGGGACAGGGGGCCGCTACATTAATTCACCCCTCCACTTT
cdr3_aa: CASSQEGTGGRYINSPLHF

j_call: TRBJ2-7
v_call: TRBV18
clone_size: NA
d_call: NA
cdr3_nt: TGTGCCAGCTCAACGGACGCGGAGCAGTACTTC
cdr3_aa: CASSTDAEQYF

j_call: TRBJ2-5
v_call: TRBV5-6
clone_size: NA
d_call: TRBD1
cdr3_nt: TGTGCCAGCAGCGGGGACAGGAGTGTGTCGGTGGCCCAGTACTTC
cdr3_aa: CASSGDRSVSVAQYF

j_call: TRBJ2-7
v_call: TRBV11-2
clone_size: NA
d_call: NA
cdr3_nt: TGTGCCAGCAGCCGAACTTGGGAGCAGTACTTC
cdr3_aa: CASSRTWEQYF

j_call: TRBJ1-2
v_call: TRBV7-9
clone_size: NA
d_call: NA
cdr3_nt: TGTGCCAGCAGCTCGGATGGCTATGGCTACACCTTC
cdr3_aa: CASSSDGYGYTF

j_call: TRBJ1-1
v_call: TRBV28
clone_size: NA
d_call: NA
cdr3_nt: TGTGTCGTCGCACCCGGGAACACTGAAGCTTTCTTT
cdr3_aa: CVVAPGNTEAFF

j_call: TRBJ1-1
v_call: TRBV20-1
clone_size: NA
d_call: NA
cdr3_nt: TGCAGTGCTAGTCTCGACTTGGCAGCTTTCTTT
cdr3_aa: CSASLDLAAFF

j_call: TRBJ1-5
v_call: TRBV6-5
clone_size: NA
d_call: NA
cdr3_nt: TGTGCCAGCATTCAGGGCCCAGATCAGCCCCAGCATTTT
cdr3_aa: CASIQGPDQPQHF

j_call: TRBJ1-5
v_call: TRBV6-2/TRBV6-3
clone_size: few
d_call: TRBD1
cdr3_nt: TGTGCCAGCAGTTTTGGACAGGGGGATCAGCCCCAGCATTTT
cdr3_aa: CASSFGQGDQPQHF

j_call: TRBJ2-5
v_call: TRBV6-4
clone_size: NA
d_call: NA
cdr3_nt: TGTGCCAGCAGTCCCCAACCGTCGGGGAAAGAGACCCAGTACTTC
cdr3_aa: CASSPQPSGKETQYF

j_call: TRBJ2-1
v_call: TRBV19
clone_size: NA
d_call: NA
cdr3_nt: TGTGCCAGTAGTGGAGAAGGCTTGGGTTACAATGAGCAGTTCTTC
cdr3_aa: CASSGEGLGYNEQFF

j_call: TRBJ1-5
v_call: TRBV4-2
clone_size: NA
d_call: NA
cdr3_nt: TGTGCCAGCAGCCCGGTTGGGAGGGAGAATCAGCCCCAGCATTTT
cdr3_aa: CASSPVGRENQPQHF

j_call: TRBJ1-3
v_call: TRBV21-1
clone_size: NA
d_call: NA
cdr3_nt: TGTGCCAGCAGGGGACAGGGAAGTGGAAACACCATATATTTT
cdr3_aa: CASRGQGSGNTIYF

j_call: TRBJ1-3
v_call: TRBV24-1
clone_size: NA
d_call: NA
cdr3_nt: TGTGCCACCAGTGACAACCGGGACAACTCTGGAAACACCATATATTTT
cdr3_aa: CATSDNRDNSGNTIYF

j_call: TRBJ2-1
v_call: TRBV5-5
clone_size: NA
d_call: NA
cdr3_nt: TGTGCCAGCAGCTTGGGGGGGTCAGACAATGAGCAGTTCTTC
cdr3_aa: CASSLGGSDNEQFF

j_call: TRBJ2-3
v_call: TRBV27
clone_size: few
d_call: NA
cdr3_nt: TGTGCCAGCAGTTATGGCACAGATACGCAGTATTTT
cdr3_aa: CASSYGTDTQYF

j_call: TRBJ2-5
v_call: TRBV9
clone_size: NA
d_call: NA
cdr3_nt: TGTGCCAGCAGCGTAGAAAATGGGGGAAACCCGGGAGAGACCCAGTACTTC
cdr3_aa: CASSVENGGNPGETQYF

j_call: TRBJ2-6
v_call: TRBV2
clone_size: NA
d_call: NA
cdr3_nt: TGTGCCAGCAGTGCGGGAAGTGGGGCCAACGTCCTGACTTTC
cdr3_aa: CASSAGSGANVLTF

j_call: TRBJ1-5
v_call: TRBV10-3
clone_size: NA
d_call: NA
cdr3_nt: TGTGCCACGGGGACGGGAGATCAGCCCCAGCATTTT
cdr3_aa: CATGTGDQPQHF

j_call: TRBJ2-7
v_call: TRBV7-9
clone_size: NA
d_call: NA
cdr3_nt: TGTGCCAGCAGCTCCCCGCTTGCGGAGGGAGGACCCTACGAGCAGTACTTC
cdr3_aa: CASSSPLAEGGPYEQYF

j_call: TRBJ2-7
v_call: TRBV7-2
clone_size: NA
d_call: NA
cdr3_nt: TGTGCCAGCAGCTTAGCGGACAGAGCCTCCTACGAGCAGTACTTC
cdr3_aa: CASSLADRASYEQYF

j_call: TRBJ1-3
v_call: TRBV4-2
clone_size: NA
d_call: NA
cdr3_nt: TGTGCCAGCAGCCAAGATCAAAGGACACCTGGAAACACCATATATTTT
cdr3_aa: CASSQDQRTPGNTIYF

j_call: TRBJ1-6
v_call: TRBV10-3
clone_size: NA
d_call: NA
cdr3_nt: TGTGCCATCAGTGAGAGGAGGGGGAGCTATAATTCACCCCTCCACTTT
cdr3_aa: CAISERRGSYNSPLHF

j_call: TRBJ2-5
v_call: TRBV7-2
clone_size: NA
d_call: NA
cdr3_nt: TGTGCCAGCAGCTTAGGGGGACTAGAGACCCAGTACTTC
cdr3_aa: CASSLGGLETQYF

j_call: TRBJ2-2
v_call: TRBV29-1
clone_size: few
d_call: TRBD1
cdr3_nt: TGCAGCGGTATGACAGGGTCGAACACCGGGGAGCTGTTTTTT
cdr3_aa: CSGMTGSNTGELFF

j_call: TRBJ1-4
v_call: TRBV12-3/TRBV12-4
clone_size: NA
d_call: NA
cdr3_nt: TGTGCCAGCAGTTCTCTAGTGGAAGGAAAACTGTTTTTT
cdr3_aa: CASSSLVEGKLFF

j_call: TRBJ2-7
v_call: TRBV5-1
clone_size: NA
d_call: NA
cdr3_nt: TGCGCCAGCAGCTTTTCCTGGACTACTTACGAGCAGTACTTC
cdr3_aa: CASSFSWTTYEQYF

j_call: TRBJ1-2
v_call: TRBV5-1
clone_size: NA
d_call: TRBD1
cdr3_nt: TGCGCCAGCAGCTGGGGGGACAGAGAAAACTATGGCTACACCTTC
cdr3_aa: CASSWGDRENYGYTF

j_call: TRBJ1-5
v_call: TRBV19
clone_size: NA
d_call: NA
cdr3_nt: TGTGCCAGTAGCCAAGTAGCAGGGGCGGGTCAGCCCCAGCATTTT
cdr3_aa: CASSQVAGAGQPQHF

j_call: TRBJ1-1
v_call: TRBV9
clone_size: once
d_call: NA
cdr3_nt: TGTGCCAGCAGCCAAGTTACTGGGACATATGAAGCTTTCTTT
cdr3_aa: CASSQVTGTYEAFF